This T cell receptor beta chain was captured in a study of cytomegalovirus exposure and HLA in healthy donors. The protocol was immunoSEQ multiplex PCR, while the TCRdb copy is restricted to in-frame clones and leaves out a portion. The sample holds 200,000 or so clones, 75% to 90% seen once. The CDR3 spans 16 residues. J lost 3 bases, V lost 8 bases, and 9 bases had no gene match. Germline CDR1 is ENHRY and CDR2 is SYGVKD. V is TRBV10-3 and J is TRBJ2-6, with 8 bases aligning to TRBD1. The clonotype comes from a woman aged 18-29 years in good health and CMV-seronegative. Material for sequencing was PBMCs. CDR3 region: CAIGRGLPGGANVLTF. CDR3 in DNA: TGTGCCATCGGCAGGGGGCTCCCAGGTGGGGCCAACGTCCTGACTTTC.